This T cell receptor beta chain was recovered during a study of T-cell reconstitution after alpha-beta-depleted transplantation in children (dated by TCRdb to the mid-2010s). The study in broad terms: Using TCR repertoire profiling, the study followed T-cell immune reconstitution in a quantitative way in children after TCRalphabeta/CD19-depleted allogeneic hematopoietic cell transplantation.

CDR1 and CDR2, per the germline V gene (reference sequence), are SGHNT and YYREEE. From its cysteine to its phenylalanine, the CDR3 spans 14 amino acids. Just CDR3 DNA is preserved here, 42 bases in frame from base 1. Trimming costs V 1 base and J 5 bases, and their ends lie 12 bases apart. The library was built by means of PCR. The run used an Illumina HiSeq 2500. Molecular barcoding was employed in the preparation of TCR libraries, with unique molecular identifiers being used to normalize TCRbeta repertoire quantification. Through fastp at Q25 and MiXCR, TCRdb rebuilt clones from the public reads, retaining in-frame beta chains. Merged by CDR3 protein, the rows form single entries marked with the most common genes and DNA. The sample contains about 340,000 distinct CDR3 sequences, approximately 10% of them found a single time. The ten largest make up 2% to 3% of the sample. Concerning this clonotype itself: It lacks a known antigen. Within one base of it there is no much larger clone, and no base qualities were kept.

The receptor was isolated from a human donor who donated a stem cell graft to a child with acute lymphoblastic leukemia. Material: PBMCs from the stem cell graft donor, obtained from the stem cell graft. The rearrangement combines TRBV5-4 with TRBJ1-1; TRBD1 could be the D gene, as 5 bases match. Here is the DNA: TGTGCCAGCAGCTTGAGAGGGGTGAGAACTGAAGCTTTCTTT. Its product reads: CASSLRGVRTEAFF.